The source of this TCR beta chain is a study of monozygotic twins with inflammatory bowel disease. Whole-study results and caveats: Differing immunosuppressive treatments may have added variability to patient repertoires. No repertoire similarity difference was seen between concordant and discordant twins; power was possibly limited. A reduction in TCRbeta diversity (inverse Simpson) was seen in IBD patients relative to healthy co-twins.

From whole blood, total RNA was isolated without any sorting of T cells. TCRdb derives one entry per CDR3 protein from the 5' RACE reads, leaving out DNA. Recorded here are around 380,000 distinct CDR3 sequences; the top ten clones represent 2% to 3%. Germline V gene data show CDR1 as KGHSH and CDR2 as LQKENI. The CDR3 extends over 16 amino acids. As concerns this clonotype: Its target is unknown.

The J gene is TRBJ2-2, the V gene TRBV18; the D call of TRBD2 rests on TCRdb alone, since no DNA is present to check it. The sequencing sample was made of blood. The TCR sequence derives from a human donor with ulcerative colitis or Crohn's disease, or a healthy co-twin of an affected twin (not recorded which). Here the CDR3 reads CASSSSRLANTGELFF.